What follows is one T cell receptor beta chain and its context. The antigen remains unidentified. CDR3 size: 15 residues. Germline CDR1 and CDR2: SGHDN and FVKESK. V was pared by 1 base and J by 2 bases, with 11 bases between. This record belongs to a study of cytomegalovirus exposure and HLA in healthy donors. This PCR relied on a set of 60 Vbeta primers and 13 Jbeta primers. The table came from immunoSEQ multiplex PCR; TCRdb's copy has only in-frame clones and leaves some out. Among about 190,000 clones listed, roughly 87% were seen once. General study findings and limits: Further analysis was carried out later, and it showed several of the most significant clusters appearing linked to common viral pathogens. Upon later analysis, HLA-associated TCR beta chains proved more clonally expanded than other, equally common chains. The classifier was said to identify cytomegalovirus status with high specificity and sensitivity.

This receptor was taken from a boy aged 2 to 10 in good health and CMV-seronegative. Source material: PBMCs. The rearrangement uses TRBV14 and TRBJ2-5; no reliable D call. CDR3 DNA: TGTGCCAGCAGCCAAGTCTTCACACTACAAGAGACCCAGTACTTC. The encoded protein is CASSQVFTLQETQYF. Full variable domain (missing parts from reference TRBV14 and TRBJ2-5): EAGVTQFPSHSVIEKGQTVTLRCDPISGHDNLYWYRRVMGKEIKFLLHFVKESKQDESGMPNNRFLAERTGGTYSTLKVQPAELEDSGVYFCASSQVFTLQETQYFGPGTRLLVL.